This TCR beta chain was retrieved from a study of T cell responses to AZD1222 COVID-19 vaccine. Study-level findings and limits: Spike-spanning, vaccine-associated CD4 TCRs were dominant at 160-218 and 743-854. Baseline seropositives among AZD1222 recipients totaled only five to seven. Unmutated variant regions reportedly attract nearly half of all spike-specific TCRs.

To note about this clone: Its specificity is unknown.

Assay: immunoSEQ multiplex PCR; the TCRdb copy retains only in-frame clones and omits some. The repertoire includes under 150,000 clones, under 90% of them detected once, and 1.5% to 2% sits in the top ten. CDR1 is LNHDA and CDR2 is SQIVND in the germline V gene (reference sequence). The CDR3 contains 13 residues. V was cut by 7 bases and J by 5 bases, with 12 bases left in between. The chain is built from TRBV19 and TRBJ1-5; D is undetermined. The specimen was peripheral blood, collected 28 days after the second AZD1222 dose. The clonotype was recovered from an adult who received the AZD1222 COVID-19 vaccine. CDR3 sequence reads: CASTWSLDQPQHF. CDR3 coding DNA: TGTGCCAGTACTTGGAGCCTTGATCAGCCCCAGCATTTT.